This TCR beta chain was obtained from a study of T cell repertoires in cytomegalovirus infection. Study as a whole: Signatures in public TCR beta sequences pointed to both CMV infection and matching HLA type.

This clonotype was seen a handful of times. Its target is unknown. The length of the CDR3 is 13 residues. The V gene's germline CDR1 is SEHNR and CDR2 FQNEAQ (reference sequence). V was pared by 5 bases and J by 5 bases, with 5 bases of the junction left unmatched. MiXCR, applied by TCRdb to the reads, yields one record per CDR3 protein. Of roughly 230,000 distinct CDR3 sequences listed, about 18% are singletons. Study findings and constraints: CMV carriers having the relevant HLA were flagged by cumulative public TCR beta family frequency. Predominance within the ex vivo response was attributable to HLA-C-restricted CMV-specific TCR beta clonotypes.

The TCR comes from a human donor in good health (CMV status not recorded). Some clones in this sample may be carry-over from other donors' samples. Input material: CD8+ T cells from PBMCs. The chain uses TRBV7-9 and TRBJ2-7, with TRBD1 identical over 8 bases. In DNA form, the CDR3 reads TGTGCCAGCAGCCCGACAGGGGCCAACGAGCAGTACTTC. Its protein product is CASSPTGANEQYF.